A single TCR beta chain is shown here with its context. Its antigen is still unknown. Splitting of each subset's genomic DNA was done evenly across several immunoSEQ plates. The table came from immunoSEQ multiplex PCR; TCRdb's copy has only in-frame clones and leaves some out. Seen here are 950,000 to 1,100,000 clones, 75% observed once, and the top ten hold roughly 1.5%. These data are taken from a study of shared clonotypes between healthy human individuals. Study outcomes and limitations: Among the subsets, naive ones generally showed larger estimated richness than memory ones.

The germline gives CDR1 MNHEY, CDR2 SVGAGI. Trimming pared 5 bases from V and 3 bases from J, leaving 10 bases between. The CDR3 spans 13 residues. All donors were Caucasian adults living in Nashville, Tennessee. Sequenced sample: memory CD4+ T cells sorted from blood. Subset reported: CD45RA-negative fraction. The sequence was obtained from a man in his late teens or twenties in good health. The V gene is TRBV6-5, the J gene TRBJ2-5; no definite D call. CDR3 region: CASSGNAKETQYF. CDR3 sequence (DNA): TGTGCCAGCAGTGGGAACGCAAAAGAGACCCAGTACTTC.